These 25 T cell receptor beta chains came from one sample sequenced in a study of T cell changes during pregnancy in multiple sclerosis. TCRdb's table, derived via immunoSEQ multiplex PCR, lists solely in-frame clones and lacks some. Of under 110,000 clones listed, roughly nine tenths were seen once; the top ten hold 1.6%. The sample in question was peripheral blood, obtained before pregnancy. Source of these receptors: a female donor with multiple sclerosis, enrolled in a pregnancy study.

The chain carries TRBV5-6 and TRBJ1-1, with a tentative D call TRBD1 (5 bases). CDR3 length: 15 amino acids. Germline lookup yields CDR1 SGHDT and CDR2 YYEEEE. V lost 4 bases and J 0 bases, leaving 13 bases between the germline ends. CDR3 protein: CASSEYRNMNTEAFF. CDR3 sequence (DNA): TGTGCCAGCAGCGAATACAGGAACATGAACACTGAAGCTTTCTTT.

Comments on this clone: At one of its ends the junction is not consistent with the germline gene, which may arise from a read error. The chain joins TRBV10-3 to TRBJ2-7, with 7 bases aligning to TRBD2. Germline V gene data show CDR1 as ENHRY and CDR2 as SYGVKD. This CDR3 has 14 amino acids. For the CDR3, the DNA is TGTGCCAGCAGTGACGCAAGCGGGGTCAGCGAGCAGTACTTC. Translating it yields CASSDASGVSEQYF.

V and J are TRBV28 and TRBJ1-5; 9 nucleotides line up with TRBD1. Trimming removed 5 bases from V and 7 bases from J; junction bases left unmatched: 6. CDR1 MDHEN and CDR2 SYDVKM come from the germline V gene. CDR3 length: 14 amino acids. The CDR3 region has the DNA TGTGCCAGCAGTCTACAGGGGGCGCGGCAGCCCCAGCATTTT. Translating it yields CASSLQGARQPQHF.

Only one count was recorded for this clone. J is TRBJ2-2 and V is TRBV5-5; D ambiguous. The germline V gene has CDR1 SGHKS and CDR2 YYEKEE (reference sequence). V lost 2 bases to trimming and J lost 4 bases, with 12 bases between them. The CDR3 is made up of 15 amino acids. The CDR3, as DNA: TGTGCCAGCAGCTTTACTACCCTGGTCACCGGGGAGCTGTTTTTT. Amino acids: CASSFTTLVTGELFF.

CDR3 region: CASSLSTGERYQETQYF. The CDR3 region has the DNA TGTGCCAGCAGCTTGTCAACAGGGGAGAGGTACCAAGAGACCCAGTACTTC. The chain combines TRBV5-6 with TRBJ2-5, with 7 bases that match TRBD1. Germline V gene lookup returns CDR1 SGHDT and CDR2 YYEEEE. The CDR3 covers 17 residues. V trimming: 1 base; J trimming: 0 bases; junction bases outside the gene matches: 9. The entire variable domain, with the rest obtained from reference TRBV5-6 and TRBJ2-5, is as follows: DAGVTQSPTHLIKTRGQQVTLRCSPKSGHDTVSWYQQALGQGPQFIFQYYEEEERQRGNFPDRFSGHQFPNYSSELNVNALLLGDSALYLCASSLSTGERYQETQYFGPGTRLLVL.

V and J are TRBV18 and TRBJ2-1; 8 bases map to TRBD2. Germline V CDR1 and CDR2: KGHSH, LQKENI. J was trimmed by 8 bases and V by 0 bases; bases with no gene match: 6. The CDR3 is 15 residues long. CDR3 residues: CASSPPSGSAYEQFF. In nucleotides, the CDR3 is TGTGCCAGCTCACCACCCAGCGGGAGTGCGTATGAGCAGTTCTTC.

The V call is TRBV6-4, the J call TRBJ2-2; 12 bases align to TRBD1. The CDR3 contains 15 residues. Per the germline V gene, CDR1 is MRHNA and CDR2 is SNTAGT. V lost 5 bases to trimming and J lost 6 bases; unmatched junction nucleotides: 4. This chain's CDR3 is CASSPGTGGPGELFF. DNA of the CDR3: TGTGCCAGCAGTCCCGGGACAGGGGGCCCCGGGGAGCTGTTTTTT.

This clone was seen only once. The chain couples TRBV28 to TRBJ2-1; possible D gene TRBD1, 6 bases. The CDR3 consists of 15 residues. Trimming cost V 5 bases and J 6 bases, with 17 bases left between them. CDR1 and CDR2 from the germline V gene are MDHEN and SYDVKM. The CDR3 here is CASSHPRRRGNEQFF. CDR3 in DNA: TGTGCCAGCAGTCACCCTCGGCGCAGGGGCAATGAGCAGTTCTTC.

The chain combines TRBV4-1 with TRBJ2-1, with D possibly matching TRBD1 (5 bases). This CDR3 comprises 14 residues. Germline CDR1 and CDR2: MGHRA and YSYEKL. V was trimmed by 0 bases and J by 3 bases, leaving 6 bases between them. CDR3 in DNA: TGCGCCAGCAGCCAAGATCAGGGCTACAATGAGCAGTTCTTC. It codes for CASSQDQGYNEQFF.

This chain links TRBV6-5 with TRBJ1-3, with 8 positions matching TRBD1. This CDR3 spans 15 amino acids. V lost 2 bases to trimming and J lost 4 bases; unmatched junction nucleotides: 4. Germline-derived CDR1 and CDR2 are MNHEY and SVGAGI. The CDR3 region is CASSYTGQVGNTIYF. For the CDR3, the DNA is TGTGCCAGCAGTTACACGGGACAGGTCGGAAACACCATATATTTT.

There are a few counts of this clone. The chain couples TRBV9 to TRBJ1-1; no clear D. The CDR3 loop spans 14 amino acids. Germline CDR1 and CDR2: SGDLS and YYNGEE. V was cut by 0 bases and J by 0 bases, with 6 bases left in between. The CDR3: CASSVGQVNTEAFF. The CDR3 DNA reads TGTGCCAGCAGCGTAGGGCAGGTGAACACTGAAGCTTTCTTT.

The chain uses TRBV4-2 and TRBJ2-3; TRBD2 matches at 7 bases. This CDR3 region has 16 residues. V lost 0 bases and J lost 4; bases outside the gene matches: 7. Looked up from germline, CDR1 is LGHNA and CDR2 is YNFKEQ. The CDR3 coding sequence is TGTGCCAGCAGCCAAGATTCGGGGAGGGCCGCAGATACGCAGTATTTT. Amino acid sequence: CASSQDSGRAADTQYF.

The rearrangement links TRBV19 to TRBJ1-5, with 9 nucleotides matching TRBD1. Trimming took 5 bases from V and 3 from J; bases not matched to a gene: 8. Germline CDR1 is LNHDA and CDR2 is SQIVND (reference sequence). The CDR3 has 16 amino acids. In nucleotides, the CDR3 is TGTGCCAGTAGTCTGGGACAGGGACCCCCCAATCAGCCCCAGCATTTT. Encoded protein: CASSLGQGPPNQPQHF.

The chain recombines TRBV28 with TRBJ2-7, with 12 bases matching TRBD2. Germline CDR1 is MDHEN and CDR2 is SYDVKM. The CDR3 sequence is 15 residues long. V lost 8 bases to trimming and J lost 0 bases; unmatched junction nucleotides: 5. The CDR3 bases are TGTGCCAGCTTGACTAGCGGGAGTAGCTCCTACGAGCAGTACTTC. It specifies CASLTSGSSSYEQYF.

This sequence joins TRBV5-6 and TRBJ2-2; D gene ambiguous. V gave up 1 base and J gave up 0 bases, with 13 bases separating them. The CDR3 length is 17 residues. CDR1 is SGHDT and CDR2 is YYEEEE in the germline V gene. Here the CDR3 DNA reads TGTGCCAGCAGCTTGTATGCCGCAGGTTCGAACACCGGGGAGCTGTTTTTT. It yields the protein CASSLYAAGSNTGELFF.

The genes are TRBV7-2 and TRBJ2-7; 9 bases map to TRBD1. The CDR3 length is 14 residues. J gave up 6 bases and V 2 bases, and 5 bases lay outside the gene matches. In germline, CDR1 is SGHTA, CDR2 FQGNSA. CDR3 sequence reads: CASSLLGQGFEQYF. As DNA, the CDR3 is TGTGCCAGCAGCTTACTGGGACAGGGTTTCGAGCAGTACTTC.

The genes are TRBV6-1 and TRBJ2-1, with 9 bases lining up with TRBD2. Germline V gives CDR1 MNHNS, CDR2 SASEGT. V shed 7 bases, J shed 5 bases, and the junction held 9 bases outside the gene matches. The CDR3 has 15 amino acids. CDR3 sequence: CASTQLAGLNNEQFF. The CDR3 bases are TGTGCCAGCACCCAACTAGCGGGCCTTAACAATGAGCAGTTCTTC.

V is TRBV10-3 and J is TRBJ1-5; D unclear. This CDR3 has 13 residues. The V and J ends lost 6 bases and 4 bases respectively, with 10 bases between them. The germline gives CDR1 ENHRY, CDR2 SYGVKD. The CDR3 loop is CAIRRVLNQPQHF. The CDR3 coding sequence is TGTGCCATCAGACGCGTCCTAAATCAGCCCCAGCATTTT.

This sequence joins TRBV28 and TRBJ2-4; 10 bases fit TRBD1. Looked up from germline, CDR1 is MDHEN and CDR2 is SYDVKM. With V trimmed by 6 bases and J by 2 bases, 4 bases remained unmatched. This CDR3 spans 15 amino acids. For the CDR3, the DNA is TGTGCCAGCAGGGGGACAGGGGATCCCAAAAACATTCAGTACTTC. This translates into CASRGTGDPKNIQYF.

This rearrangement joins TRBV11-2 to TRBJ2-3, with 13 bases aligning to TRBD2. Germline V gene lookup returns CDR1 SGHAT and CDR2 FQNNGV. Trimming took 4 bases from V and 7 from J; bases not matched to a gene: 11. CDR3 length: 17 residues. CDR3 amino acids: CASSSTSGGNLWNTQYF. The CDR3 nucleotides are TGTGCCAGCAGCTCGACTAGCGGGGGGAACCTATGGAATACGCAGTATTTT.

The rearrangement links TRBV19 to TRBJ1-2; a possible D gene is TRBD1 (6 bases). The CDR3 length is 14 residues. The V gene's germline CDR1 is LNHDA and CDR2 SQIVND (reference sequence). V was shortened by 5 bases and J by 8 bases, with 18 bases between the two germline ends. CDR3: CASSFLDSLPGYTF. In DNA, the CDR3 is TGTGCCAGTAGTTTTCTGGACAGTTTGCCCGGCTACACCTTC.

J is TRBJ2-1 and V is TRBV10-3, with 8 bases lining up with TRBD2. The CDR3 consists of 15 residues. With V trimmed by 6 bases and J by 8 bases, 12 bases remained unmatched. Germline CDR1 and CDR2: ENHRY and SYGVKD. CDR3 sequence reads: CAISPRGSGSYEQFF. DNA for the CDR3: TGTGCCATCAGCCCCCGGGGGAGCGGGAGTTATGAGCAGTTCTTC.

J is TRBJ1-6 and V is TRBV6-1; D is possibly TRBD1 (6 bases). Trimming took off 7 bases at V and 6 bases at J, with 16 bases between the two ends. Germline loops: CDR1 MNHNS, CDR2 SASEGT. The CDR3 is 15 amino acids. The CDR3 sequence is CASTAGAAPNSPLHF. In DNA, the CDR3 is TGTGCCAGCACTGCAGGGGCCGCGCCTAATTCACCCCTCCACTTT.

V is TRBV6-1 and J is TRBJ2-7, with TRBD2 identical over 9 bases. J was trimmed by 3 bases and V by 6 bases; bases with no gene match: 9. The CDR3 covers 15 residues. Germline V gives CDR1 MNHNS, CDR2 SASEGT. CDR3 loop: CASRVSGSQSYEQYF. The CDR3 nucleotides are TGTGCCAGCAGAGTTAGCGGGAGTCAAAGCTACGAGCAGTACTTC.

The CDR3 DNA is TGTGCCAGCAGCTTCTCGGGACGGGGGTCCTACAATGAGCAGTTCTTC. This sequence encodes CASSFSGRGSYNEQFF. The chain has TRBV11-2 and TRBJ2-1, with a tentative D call TRBD2 (6 bases). V was pared by 3 bases and J by 1 base, with 13 bases between. Germline-derived CDR1 and CDR2 are SGHAT and FQNNGV. The CDR3 has 16 amino acids.